Listed here are 9 T cell receptor beta chains from one sample, sequenced in a study of synovial regulatory T cells in juvenile arthritis. Measured with immunoSEQ multiplex PCR; TCRdb has only the in-frame clones, and not every one. The sample table includes some 10,000 clones. The sequencing input was Treg cells from blood. Subset defined: remaining (HLA-DR-negative) circulating blood Treg cells. All receptors come from a donor younger than 30 with juvenile idiopathic arthritis.

This chain uses TRBV5-4 with TRBJ2-3. Per the germline V gene, CDR1 is SGHNT and CDR2 is YYREEE (reference sequence). This CDR3 is 12 amino acids long. The entry carries no DNA sequence. The CDR3 loop reads CASSLTADTQYF.

The rearrangement joins TRBV7-9 to TRBJ2-7; absent DNA, TCRdb's TRBD2 call cannot be checked. Germline values: CDR1 SEHNR, CDR2 FQNEAQ (reference sequence). CDR3 length: 15 residues. The nucleotide record is missing. CDR3 sequence: CASSLEAGGSYEQYF.

The gene calls are TRBV18 and TRBJ2-2. CDR1 and CDR2 from the germline V gene are KGHSH and LQKENI. The CDR3 loop spans 16 amino acids. The record lacks a DNA sequence. This CDR3 is CASSASFVGNTGELFF.

The chain combines TRBV6-5 with TRBJ2-1; TCRdb names TRBD1, which stays unverified in the absence of DNA. Germline CDR1 reads MNHEY; CDR2 reads SVGAGI. The CDR3 runs 14 residues. No DNA is given. CDR3: CASSYYQGVNEQFF.

The gene calls are TRBV6-6 and TRBJ2-5; TCRdb proposes TRBD2, but this gene call is untestable without DNA. Germline V gene data show CDR1 as MNHNY and CDR2 as SVGAGI (reference sequence). The CDR3 spans 16 residues. No DNA has been recorded. The CDR3 protein is CASSYSSGSILETQYF.

The chain has TRBV7-9 and TRBJ1-2. Germline assignment: CDR1 SEHNR and CDR2 FQNEAQ (reference sequence). The CDR3 extends over 18 amino acids. No DNA has been recorded. CDR3 in amino acids: CASSLGASKNLDHYGYTF. The full variable domain, in which reference TRBV7-9 and TRBJ1-2 provide the parts outside the CDR3, is DTGVSQNPRHKITKRGQNVTFRCDPISEHNRLYWYRQTLGQGPEFLTYFQNEAQLEKSRLLSDRFSAERPKGSFSTLEIQRTEQGDSAMYLCASSLGASKNLDHYGYTFGSGTRLTVV.

This chain links TRBV10-3 with TRBJ1-1. Germline assignment: CDR1 ENHRY and CDR2 SYGVKD. The CDR3 runs to 16 residues. The protein alone is recorded here. The CDR3 spells CAISAMGGAQNTEAFF.

V is TRBV2 and J is TRBJ2-5. The germline V gene encodes CDR1 SNHLY and CDR2 FYNNEI. This CDR3 spans 13 amino acids. The entry carries no DNA sequence. CDR3 residues: CASSNRAGETQYF.

The chain couples TRBV5-1 to TRBJ1-1. The CDR3 has 14 residues. No coding sequence is recorded. Germline CDR1 reads SGHRS; CDR2 reads YFSETQ. CDR3: CASSFGDDRTEAFF.